These T cell receptor beta chains were read from a single sample in a study of human T cells and chemical hapten exposure. TCRdb reprocessed the RACE reads with MiXCR, giving one entry per CDR3 protein. The data contain roughly 100,000 distinct CDR3 sequences, 11% of them singletons. The input for sequencing was whole blood, taken in connection with sensitization to the hapten diphenylcyclopropenone (DPC). Every receptor here comes from an older woman with alopecia areata. Some clones in this sample may be carry-over from other donors' samples. The CDR3 runs from the conserved cysteine through the conserved F or W. D genes are given only for firm matches. Clone size is shown for a subset of rows, as once, few, many or a class of expanded clone.

clone_size j_call v_call d_call cdr3_nt cdr3_aa
few TRBJ1-3 TRBV29-1 NA TGCAGCGTTGCCTCGGAGGCGGGGGCGCTATCTGGAAACACCATATATTTT CSVASEAGALSGNTIYF
many TRBJ1-5 TRBV5-1 TRBD1 TGCGCCAGCAGAACAGGGACAGATAGCAATCAGCCCCAGCATTTT CASRTGTDSNQPQHF
NA TRBJ2-5 TRBV4-1 TRBD2 TGCGCCAGCAGCCATGGTGAAGCTAGCGGGGGAAAAGAGACCCAGTACTTC CASSHGEASGGKETQYF
NA TRBJ2-7 TRBV19 NA TGTGCCAGTAGTAGAGACAGGTTTGGGTACGAGCAGTACTTC CASSRDRFGYEQYF
few TRBJ2-2 TRBV7-9 NA TGTGCCAGCAGCTTAATGGGTAATATTCGAACCGGGGAGCTGTTTTTT CASSLMGNIRTGELFF
NA TRBJ1-2 TRBV2 TRBD1 TGTGCCACCAGGGGGGACGGCAACTATGGCTACACCTTC CATRGDGNYGYTF
NA TRBJ2-3 TRBV5-5 NA TGTGCCAGCAGCTTGGTGTCGGCAGGCGATACGCAGTATTTT CASSLVSAGDTQYF
NA TRBJ1-1 TRBV3-1 NA TGTGCCAGCAGCCAAGGGACTCTGGGGGCTTTCTTT CASSQGTLGAFF
few TRBJ2-3 TRBV20-1 TRBD2 TGCAGTGCTACCTCTGCTCGCGGGGGGACAGATACGCAGTATTTT CSATSARGGTDTQYF
many TRBJ2-7 TRBV6-1 NA TGTGCCAGCAGTGCCCTGTACACCTACGAGCAGTACTTC CASSALYTYEQYF
few TRBJ2-1 TRBV19 TRBD2 TGTGCCAGTAGTATACCGTCACGGCCGGGACTAGCTACCTTTTCGCACAATGAGCAGTTCTTC CASSIPSRPGLATFSHNEQFF
NA TRBJ2-5 TRBV2 NA TGTGCCAGCAGTGAAGCGCCAACTACCGAGTACCAAGAGACCCAGTACTTC CASSEAPTTEYQETQYF
many TRBJ1-4 TRBV5-1 TRBD1 TGCGCCAGCAGCCCGGGACAGTTTAATGAAAAACTGTTTTTT CASSPGQFNEKLFF
many TRBJ2-3 TRBV12-3/TRBV12-4 NA TGTGCCAGCAGTATGGTGGTAGCGGCTGAGACAGATACGCAGTATTTT CASSMVVAAETDTQYF
many TRBJ2-5 TRBV5-4 NA TGTGCCAGCAGCCCCTACGGAGGGGTGGAGACCCAGTACTTC CASSPYGGVETQYF
many TRBJ2-3 TRBV20-1 NA TGCAGTGCCCGCCAGGCGTCAGATACGCAGTATTTT CSARQASDTQYF
many TRBJ1-5 TRBV5-1 NA TGCGCCAGCAGTCAGACAGGAGGGGAGTATCAGCCCCAGCATTTT CASSQTGGEYQPQHF
many TRBJ1-1 TRBV11-2 TRBD1 TGTGCCAGCAGCTCGGGACAGGGGGGTACTGAAGCTTTCTTT CASSSGQGGTEAFF
few TRBJ2-3 TRBV3-1 NA TGTGCCAGCAGCCGTGATACGACGGGGGGCCGCCGGGATACGCAGTATTTT CASSRDTTGGRRDTQYF
many TRBJ2-2 TRBV10-2 NA TGCGCCAGCTGGCCGGGCCAGGCCGTCGGGGAGCTGTTTTTT CASWPGQAVGELFF
few TRBJ2-7 TRBV20-1 TRBD1 TGCAGTGCCAAACCCCCGGGACAGACTACGGTGCAGTACTTC CSAKPPGQTTVQYF
NA TRBJ2-1 TRBV5-1 TRBD2 TGCGCCAGCAGCAGAATTAGCGGGGGGGCCCGAAATGAGCAGTTCTTC CASSRISGGARNEQFF
many TRBJ2-7 TRBV28 NA TGTGCCAGCACCGACTCAGGACAGCGGACCTACGAGCAGTACTTC CASTDSGQRTYEQYF
few TRBJ1-2 TRBV6-1 NA TGTGCCAGCAGTGGAAAGATTTGGGGGCCCGCACAAAGCTACACCTTC CASSGKIWGPAQSYTF
many TRBJ1-1 TRBV5-1 NA TGCGCCAGCAGCTCGACAGATAATGAAGCTTTCTTT CASSSTDNEAFF
many TRBJ2-3 TRBV29-1 NA TGCAGCGTTCGGGTGACGGGTACAGATACGCAGTATTTT CSVRVTGTDTQYF
many TRBJ2-1 TRBV7-9 TRBD2 TGTGCCAGCAGCGTAGGGACTAGAGTATACAATGAGCAGTTCTTC CASSVGTRVYNEQFF
many TRBJ1-2 TRBV10-1 NA TGCGCCAGCAGCCCCGGGGGCAGCGGTGGCTACACCTTC CASSPGGSGGYTF
many TRBJ2-3 TRBV20-1 TRBD2 TGCAGTGCTAGAGGCAGCGGGGGGACCACAGATACGCAGTATTTT CSARGSGGTTDTQYF
NA TRBJ1-1 TRBV5-1 TRBD1 TGCGCCAGCAGCTTGGATATAGGGGGCGGAATAACTGAAGCTTTCTTT CASSLDIGGGITEAFF
many TRBJ1-2 TRBV5-6 NA TGTGCCAGCAGCGGGGGCCTTGGCTACACCTTC CASSGGLGYTF
NA TRBJ2-1 TRBV6-1 NA TGTGCCAGCAGTGAAAACCGGTGGCGGGCCGGTTCGGGTGAGCAGTTCTTC CASSENRWRAGSGEQFF
many TRBJ1-5 TRBV9 NA TGTGCCAGCAGCGTTGGTAATCAGCCCCAGCATTTT CASSVGNQPQHF
few TRBJ2-5 TRBV10-3 TRBD2 TGTGCCATCAGTGCGGGGGGGGATGAGACCCAGTACTTC CAISAGGDETQYF
many TRBJ1-1 TRBV2 TRBD1 TGTGCCAGCATTGGGGACAGCCTGAACACTGAAGCTTTCTTT CASIGDSLNTEAFF
many TRBJ2-7 TRBV5-1 TRBD1 TGCGCCAGCAGCCCGGGACAGGGGGTCTACGAGCAGTACTTC CASSPGQGVYEQYF
few TRBJ1-1 TRBV7-9 TRBD1 TGTGCCAGCAGCCAGACAGGGTCCTACACTGAAGCTTTCTTT CASSQTGSYTEAFF
many TRBJ1-2 TRBV20-1 NA TGCAGTGCTAGACCCCTCGACAGGTCAAAAGGGGATGGCTACACCTTC CSARPLDRSKGDGYTF
many TRBJ2-7 TRBV5-1 TRBD2 TGCGCCAGCAGCTCCTCCGGGGGGTACGAGCAGTACTTC CASSSSGGYEQYF
NA TRBJ2-2 TRBV5-1 NA TGCGCCAGCAGCCCCGTACGGCCCACCGGGGAGCTGTTTTTT CASSPVRPTGELFF
many TRBJ1-2 TRBV18 NA TGTGCCAGCTCACCCTCCGCAGACTATGGCTACACCTTC CASSPSADYGYTF
NA TRBJ2-3 TRBV20-1 NA TGCAGTGCTGGGGCTAGCTCAGATACGCAGTATTTT CSAGASSDTQYF
few TRBJ2-6 TRBV18 TRBD1 TGTGCCAGCTCGTTCGGGACAGGGGGTTCAGGGGCCAACGTCCTGACTTTC CASSFGTGGSGANVLTF
few TRBJ2-2 TRBV7-9 TRBD1 TGTGCCAGCAGCTCACTGACAGGGGCGACGGCCGGGGAGCTGTTTTTT CASSSLTGATAGELFF
many TRBJ2-5 TRBV14 NA TGTGCCAGCAGCCAAGATCATTCAGGGGCCCTAATTTCACAAGAGACCCAGTACTTC CASSQDHSGALISQETQYF
NA TRBJ2-1 TRBV3-1 NA TGTGCCAGCAGCCAAGACCCGGACAGTTCCCAGTTCTTC CASSQDPDSSQFF
NA TRBJ2-7 TRBV10-1 NA TGCGCCAGCAGCGCAGGGAGTAGCTCCTACGAGCAGTACTTC CASSAGSSSYEQYF
many TRBJ2-3 TRBV5-1 NA TGCGCCAGCAGCTTTGTGCGGGGAGATACGCAGTATTTT CASSFVRGDTQYF
many TRBJ1-1 TRBV10-3 NA TGTGCCATCAGTACAGAGAACACTGAAGCTTTCTTT CAISTENTEAFF